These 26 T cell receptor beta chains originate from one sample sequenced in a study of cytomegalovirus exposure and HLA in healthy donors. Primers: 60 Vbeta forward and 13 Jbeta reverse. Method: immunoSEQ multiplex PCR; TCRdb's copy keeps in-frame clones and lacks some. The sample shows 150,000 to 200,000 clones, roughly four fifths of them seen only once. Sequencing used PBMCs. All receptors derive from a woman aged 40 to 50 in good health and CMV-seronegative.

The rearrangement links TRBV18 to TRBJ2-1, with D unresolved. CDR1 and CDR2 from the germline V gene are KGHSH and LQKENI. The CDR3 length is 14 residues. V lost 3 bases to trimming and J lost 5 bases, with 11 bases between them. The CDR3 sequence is CASSPNSADNEQFF. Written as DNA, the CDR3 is TGTGCCAGCTCACCCAACTCCGCCGACAATGAGCAGTTCTTC.

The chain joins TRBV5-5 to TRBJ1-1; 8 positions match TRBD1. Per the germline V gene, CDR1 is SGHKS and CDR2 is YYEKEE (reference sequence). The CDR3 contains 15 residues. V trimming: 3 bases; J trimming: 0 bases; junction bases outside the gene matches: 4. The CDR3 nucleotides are TGTGCCAGCAGCTCACAGGGGGGAATGAACACTGAAGCTTTCTTT. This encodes CASSSQGGMNTEAFF.

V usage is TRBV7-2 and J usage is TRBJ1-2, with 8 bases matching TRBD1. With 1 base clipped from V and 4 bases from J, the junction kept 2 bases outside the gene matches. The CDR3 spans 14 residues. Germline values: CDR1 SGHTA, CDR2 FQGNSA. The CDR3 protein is CASSLGDRTYGYTF. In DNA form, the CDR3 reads TGTGCCAGCAGCTTAGGGGACAGGACCTATGGCTACACCTTC.

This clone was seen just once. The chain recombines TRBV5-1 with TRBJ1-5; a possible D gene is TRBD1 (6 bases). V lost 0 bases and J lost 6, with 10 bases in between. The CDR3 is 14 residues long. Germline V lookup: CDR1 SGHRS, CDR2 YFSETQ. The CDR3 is CASSLEGVSQPQHF. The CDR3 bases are TGCGCCAGCAGCTTGGAGGGGGTCAGTCAGCCCCAGCATTTT. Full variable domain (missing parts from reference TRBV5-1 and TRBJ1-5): KAGVTQTPRYLIKTRGQQVTLSCSPISGHRSVSWYQQTPGQGLQFLFEYFSETQRNKGNFPGRFSGRQFSNSRSEMNVSTLELGDSALYLCASSLEGVSQPQHFGDGTRLSIL.

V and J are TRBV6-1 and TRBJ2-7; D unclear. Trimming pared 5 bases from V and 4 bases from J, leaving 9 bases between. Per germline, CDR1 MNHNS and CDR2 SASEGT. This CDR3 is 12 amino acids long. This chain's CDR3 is CASSFQVYEQYF. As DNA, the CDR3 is TGTGCCAGCAGTTTTCAGGTTTACGAGCAGTACTTC.

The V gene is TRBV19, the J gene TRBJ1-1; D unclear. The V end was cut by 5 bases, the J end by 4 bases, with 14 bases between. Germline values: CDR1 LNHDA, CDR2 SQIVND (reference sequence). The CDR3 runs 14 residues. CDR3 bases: TGTGCCAGTAGTCTCCGTCGCCCGGGCACTGAAGCTTTCTTT. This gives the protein CASSLRRPGTEAFF.

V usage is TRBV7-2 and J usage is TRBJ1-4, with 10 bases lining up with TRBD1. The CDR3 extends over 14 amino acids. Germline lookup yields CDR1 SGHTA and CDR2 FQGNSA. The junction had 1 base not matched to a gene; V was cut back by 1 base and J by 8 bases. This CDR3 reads CASSLGGQGEKLFF. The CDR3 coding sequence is TGTGCCAGCAGCTTAGGGGGACAGGGGGAAAAACTGTTTTTT.

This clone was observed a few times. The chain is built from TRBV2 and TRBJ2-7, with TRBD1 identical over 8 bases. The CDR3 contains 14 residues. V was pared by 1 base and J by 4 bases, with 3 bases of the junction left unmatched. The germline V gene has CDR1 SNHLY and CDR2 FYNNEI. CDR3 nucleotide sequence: TGTGCCAGCAGTGAAGGGACAGGGACTTACGAGCAGTACTTC. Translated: CASSEGTGTYEQYF.

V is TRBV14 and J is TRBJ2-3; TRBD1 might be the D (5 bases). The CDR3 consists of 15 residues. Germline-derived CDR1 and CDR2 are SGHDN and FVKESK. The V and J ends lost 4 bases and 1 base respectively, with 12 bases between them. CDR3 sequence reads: CASSPGPTRTDTQYF. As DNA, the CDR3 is TGTGCCAGCAGCCCAGGGCCTACCCGCACAGATACGCAGTATTTT.

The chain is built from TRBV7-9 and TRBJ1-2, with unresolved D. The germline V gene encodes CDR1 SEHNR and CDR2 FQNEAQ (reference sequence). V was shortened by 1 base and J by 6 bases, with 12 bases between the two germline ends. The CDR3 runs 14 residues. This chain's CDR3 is CASSLEYTGNGYTF. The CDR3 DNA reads TGTGCCAGCAGCTTAGAGTACACGGGGAATGGCTACACCTTC.

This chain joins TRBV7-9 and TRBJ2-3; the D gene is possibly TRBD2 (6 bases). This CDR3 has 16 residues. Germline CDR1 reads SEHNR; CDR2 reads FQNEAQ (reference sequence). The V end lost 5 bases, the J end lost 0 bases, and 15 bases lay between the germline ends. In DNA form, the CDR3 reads TGTGCCAGCAGCACTAGCCCCCTCAGTAGCACAGATACGCAGTATTTT. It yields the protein CASSTSPLSSTDTQYF.

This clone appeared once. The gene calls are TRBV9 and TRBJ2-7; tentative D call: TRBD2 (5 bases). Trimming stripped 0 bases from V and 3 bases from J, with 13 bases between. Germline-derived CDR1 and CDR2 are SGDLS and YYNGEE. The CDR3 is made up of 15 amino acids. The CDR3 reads CASSVGPGIGYEQYF. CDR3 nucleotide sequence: TGTGCCAGCAGCGTAGGTCCGGGAATAGGCTACGAGCAGTACTTC.

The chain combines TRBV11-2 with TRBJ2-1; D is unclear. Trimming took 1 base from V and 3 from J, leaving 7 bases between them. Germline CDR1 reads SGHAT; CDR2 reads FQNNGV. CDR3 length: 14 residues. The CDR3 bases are TGTGCCAGCAGCTTAGGGAGTTTCTACAATGAGCAGTTCTTC. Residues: CASSLGSFYNEQFF.

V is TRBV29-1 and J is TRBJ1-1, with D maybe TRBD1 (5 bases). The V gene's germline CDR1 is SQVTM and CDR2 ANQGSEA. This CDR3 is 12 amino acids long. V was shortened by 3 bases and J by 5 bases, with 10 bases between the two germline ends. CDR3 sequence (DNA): TGCAGCGTTGACAGGGAGGTAACTGAAGCTTTCTTT. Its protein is CSVDREVTEAFF.

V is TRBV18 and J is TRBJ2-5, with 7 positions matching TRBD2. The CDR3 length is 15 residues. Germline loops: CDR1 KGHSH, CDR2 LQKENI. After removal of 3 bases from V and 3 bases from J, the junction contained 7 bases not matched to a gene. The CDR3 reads CASSPSGAVKETQYF. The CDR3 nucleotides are TGTGCCAGCTCACCGAGCGGGGCAGTTAAAGAGACCCAGTACTTC.

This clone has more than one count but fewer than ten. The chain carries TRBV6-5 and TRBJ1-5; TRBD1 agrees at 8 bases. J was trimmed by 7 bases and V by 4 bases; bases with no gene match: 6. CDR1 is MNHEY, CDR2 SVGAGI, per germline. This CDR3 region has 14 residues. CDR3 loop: CASSLNGQGQPQHF. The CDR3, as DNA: TGTGCCAGCAGTTTAAACGGACAGGGCCAGCCCCAGCATTTT.

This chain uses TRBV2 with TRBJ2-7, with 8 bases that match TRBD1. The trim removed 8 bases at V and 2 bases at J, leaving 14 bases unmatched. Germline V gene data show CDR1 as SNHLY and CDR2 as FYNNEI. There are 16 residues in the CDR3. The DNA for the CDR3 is TGTGCCAGCGAGACCACGGACAGGGAGGAGGCCTACGAGCAGTACTTC. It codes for CASETTDREEAYEQYF.

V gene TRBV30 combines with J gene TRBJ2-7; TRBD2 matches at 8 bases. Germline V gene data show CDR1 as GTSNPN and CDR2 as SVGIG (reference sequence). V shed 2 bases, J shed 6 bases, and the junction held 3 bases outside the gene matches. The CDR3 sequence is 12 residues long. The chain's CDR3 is CAWSREGIEQYF. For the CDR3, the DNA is TGTGCCTGGAGTCGGGAGGGGATCGAGCAGTACTTC.

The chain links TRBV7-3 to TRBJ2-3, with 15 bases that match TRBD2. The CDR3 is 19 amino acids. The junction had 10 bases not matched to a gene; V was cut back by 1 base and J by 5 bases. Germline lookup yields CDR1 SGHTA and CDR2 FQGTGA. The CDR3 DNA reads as TGTGCCAGCAGCTTAAGAGGACTAGCGGGAGGGCCAGGTAAAGATACGCAGTATTTT. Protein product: CASSLRGLAGGPGKDTQYF.

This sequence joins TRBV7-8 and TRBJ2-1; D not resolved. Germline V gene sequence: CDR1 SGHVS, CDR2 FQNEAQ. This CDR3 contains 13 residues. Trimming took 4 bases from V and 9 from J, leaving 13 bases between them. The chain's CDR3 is CASSSYLVIEQFF. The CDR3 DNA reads TGTGCCAGCAGCTCATATCTAGTAATTGAGCAGTTCTTC.

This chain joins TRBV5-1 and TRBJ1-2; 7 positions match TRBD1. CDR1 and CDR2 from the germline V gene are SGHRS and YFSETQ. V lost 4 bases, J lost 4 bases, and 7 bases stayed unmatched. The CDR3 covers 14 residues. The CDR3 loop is CASSARDSSYGYTF. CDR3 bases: TGCGCCAGCAGCGCCCGGGACAGCTCCTATGGCTACACCTTC.

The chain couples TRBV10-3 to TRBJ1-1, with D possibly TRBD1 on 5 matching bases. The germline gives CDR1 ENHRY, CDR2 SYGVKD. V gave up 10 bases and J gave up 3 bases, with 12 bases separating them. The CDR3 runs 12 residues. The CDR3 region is CATTPGDTEAFF. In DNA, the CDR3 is TGTGCCACCACCCCGGGGGACACTGAAGCTTTCTTT.

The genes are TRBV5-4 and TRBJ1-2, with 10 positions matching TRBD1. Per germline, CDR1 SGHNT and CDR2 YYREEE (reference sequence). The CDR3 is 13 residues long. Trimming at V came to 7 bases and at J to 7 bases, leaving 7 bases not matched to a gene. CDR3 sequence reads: CASSRDRGSGYTF. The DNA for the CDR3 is TGTGCCAGCTCCCGGGACAGGGGATCTGGCTACACCTTC.

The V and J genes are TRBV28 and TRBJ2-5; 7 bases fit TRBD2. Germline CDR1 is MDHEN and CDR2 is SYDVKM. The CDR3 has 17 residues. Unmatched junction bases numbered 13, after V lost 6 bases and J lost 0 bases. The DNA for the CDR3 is TGTGCCAGCAGAAATTACGGTGGGGCGGGAGACCAAGAGACCCAGTACTTC. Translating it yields CASRNYGGAGDQETQYF.

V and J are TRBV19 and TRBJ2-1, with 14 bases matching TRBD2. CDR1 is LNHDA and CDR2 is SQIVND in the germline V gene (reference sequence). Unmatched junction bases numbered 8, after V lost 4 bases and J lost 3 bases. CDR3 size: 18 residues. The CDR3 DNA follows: TGTGCCAGTAGTACGAGCACGGGACTAGCGGGAGTCTACAATGAGCAGTTCTTC. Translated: CASSTSTGLAGVYNEQFF.

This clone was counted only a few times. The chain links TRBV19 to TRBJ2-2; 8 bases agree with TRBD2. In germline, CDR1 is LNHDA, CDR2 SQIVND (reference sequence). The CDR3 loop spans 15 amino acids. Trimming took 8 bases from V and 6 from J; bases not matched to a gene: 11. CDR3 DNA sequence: TGTGCCAGTTCCGCTCTAGCGGGTGGGGCCGGGGAGCTGTTTTTT. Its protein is CASSALAGGAGELFF. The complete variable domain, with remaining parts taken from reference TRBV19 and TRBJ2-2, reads DGGITQSPKYLFRKEGQNVTLSCEQNLNHDAMYWYRQDPGQGLRLIYYSQIVNDFQKGDIAEGYSVSREKKESFPLTVTSAQKNPTAFYLCASSALAGGAGELFFGEGSRLTVL.